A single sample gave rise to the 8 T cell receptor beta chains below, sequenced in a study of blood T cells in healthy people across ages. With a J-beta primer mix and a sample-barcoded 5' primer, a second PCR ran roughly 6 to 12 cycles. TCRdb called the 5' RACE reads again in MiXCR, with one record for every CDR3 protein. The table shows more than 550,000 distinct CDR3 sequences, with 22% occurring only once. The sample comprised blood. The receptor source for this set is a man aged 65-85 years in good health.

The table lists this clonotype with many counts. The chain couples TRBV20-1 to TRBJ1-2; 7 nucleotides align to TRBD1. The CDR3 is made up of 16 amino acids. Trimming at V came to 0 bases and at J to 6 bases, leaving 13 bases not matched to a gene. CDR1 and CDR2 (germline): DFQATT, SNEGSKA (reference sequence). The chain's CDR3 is CSARDLVDRRRDGYTF. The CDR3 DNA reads TGCAGTGCTAGAGATCTCGTGGACAGGCGAAGGGATGGCTACACCTTC.

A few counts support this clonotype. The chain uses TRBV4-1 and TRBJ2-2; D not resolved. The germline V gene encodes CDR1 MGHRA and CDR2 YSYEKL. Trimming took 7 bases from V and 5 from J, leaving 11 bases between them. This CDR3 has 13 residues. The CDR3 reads CASTGDRTGELFF. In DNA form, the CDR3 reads TGCGCCAGCACTGGAGACCGTACCGGGGAGCTGTTTTTT.

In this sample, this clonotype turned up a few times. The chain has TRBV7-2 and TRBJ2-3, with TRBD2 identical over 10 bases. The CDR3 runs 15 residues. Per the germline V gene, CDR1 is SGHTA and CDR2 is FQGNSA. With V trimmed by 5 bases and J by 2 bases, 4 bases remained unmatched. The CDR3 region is CASSTLAGVTDTQYF. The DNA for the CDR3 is TGTGCCAGCAGCACCCTAGCGGGGGTCACAGATACGCAGTATTTT.

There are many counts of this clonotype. For the CDR3, the DNA is TGTGCCAGCTCACCAACACAGGGTAGCAATGAGCAGTTCTTC. It yields the protein CASSPTQGSNEQFF. V gene TRBV18 combines with J gene TRBJ2-5, with D perhaps matching TRBD1 (6 bases). Matching the DNA end better, TRBJ2-1 makes the J call doubtful. Germline CDR1 is KGHSH and CDR2 is LQKENI. This CDR3 region has 14 residues.

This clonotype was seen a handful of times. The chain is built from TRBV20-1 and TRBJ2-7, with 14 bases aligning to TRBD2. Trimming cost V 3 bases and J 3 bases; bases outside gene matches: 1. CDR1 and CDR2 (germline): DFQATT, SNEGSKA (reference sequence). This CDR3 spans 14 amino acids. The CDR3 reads CSARTSGGGYEQYF. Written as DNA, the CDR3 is TGCAGTGCTAGGACTAGCGGGGGGGGCTACGAGCAGTACTTC.

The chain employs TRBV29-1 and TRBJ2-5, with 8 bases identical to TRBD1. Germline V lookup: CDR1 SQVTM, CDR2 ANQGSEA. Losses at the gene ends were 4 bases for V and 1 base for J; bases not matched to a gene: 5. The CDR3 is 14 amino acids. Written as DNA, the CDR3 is TGCAGCGTTGTCCCTCAGGGGGCCCAAGAGACCCAGTACTTC. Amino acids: CSVVPQGAQETQYF.

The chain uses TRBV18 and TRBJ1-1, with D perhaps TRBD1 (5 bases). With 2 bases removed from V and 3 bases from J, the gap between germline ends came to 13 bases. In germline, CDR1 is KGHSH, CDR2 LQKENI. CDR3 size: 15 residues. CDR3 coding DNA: TGTGCCAGCTCACCATTCGAGGGGCGCCACACTGAAGCTTTCTTT. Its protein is CASSPFEGRHTEAFF.

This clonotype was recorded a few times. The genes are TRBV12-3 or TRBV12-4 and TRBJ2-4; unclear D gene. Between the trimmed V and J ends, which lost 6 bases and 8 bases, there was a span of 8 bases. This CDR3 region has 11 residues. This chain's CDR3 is CASRALDIQYF. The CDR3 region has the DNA TGTGCCAGCAGAGCCCTGGACATTCAGTACTTC.